These T cell receptor beta chains were read from a single sample in a study of cytomegalovirus exposure and HLA in healthy donors. Some clones are missing from TCRdb's copy, which holds only in-frame ones; the method was immunoSEQ multiplex PCR. Here the sample spans some 160,000 clones, around 73% being singletons. The sample consisted of PBMCs. The receptors were sampled from a woman in her late teens or twenties in good health and CMV-seropositive. The CDR3 runs from the conserved cysteine through the conserved F or W. D genes are given only for firm matches. Clone size is not always given. Where it is, it says once, few, many or a class for expanded clones.

V: TRBV6-1
size: -
D: -
J: TRBJ1-1
length: 11
DNA: TGTGCCAGCAGGAGGGTGACTGAAGCTTTCTTT
CDR3: CASRRVTEAFF

V: TRBV30
size: -
D: TRBD2
J: TRBJ2-3
length: 16
DNA: TGTGCCTGGGATAGCGGGGGCCATCGGGGCACAGATACGCAGTATTTT
CDR3: CAWDSGGHRGTDTQYF

V: TRBV4-1
size: -
D: TRBD1
J: TRBJ1-6
length: 16
DNA: TGCGCCAGCAGCCACGCCGGGACAGGGGGCAATTCACCCCTCCACTTT
CDR3: CASSHAGTGGNSPLHF

V: TRBV6-4
size: few
D: -
J: TRBJ1-6
length: 19
DNA: TGTGCCAGCAGTGACTCGTCGGAACCTGAAACAGGCGTAAATTCACCCCTCCACTTT
CDR3: CASSDSSEPETGVNSPLHF

V: TRBV6-6
size: -
D: -
J: TRBJ1-1
length: 14
DNA: TGTGCCAGCACCTACGGGGAGGGAGGCACTGAAGCTTTCTTT
CDR3: CASTYGEGGTEAFF

V: TRBV15
size: -
D: -
J: TRBJ1-3
length: 15
DNA: TGTGCCACCAGCAGGGGCATCAACTCTGGAAACACCATATATTTT
CDR3: CATSRGINSGNTIYF

V: TRBV7-2
size: few
D: -
J: TRBJ2-7
length: 12
DNA: TGTGCCAGCAGCTTATCGGTCTACGAGCAGTACTTC
CDR3: CASSLSVYEQYF

V: TRBV6-4
size: -
D: -
J: TRBJ2-2
length: 18
DNA: TGTGCCAGCAGTGACTCCTTAAGGCAGGGGTTGAACACCGGGGAGCTGTTTTTT
CDR3: CASSDSLRQGLNTGELFF

V: TRBV21-1
size: -
D: -
J: TRBJ2-7
length: 14
DNA: TGTGCCAGCAGCGAAAGGACAGGGGTCTACGAGCAGTACTTC
CDR3: CASSERTGVYEQYF

V: TRBV13
size: -
D: TRBD2
J: TRBJ2-5
length: 17
DNA: TGTGCCAGCAGCGTATATAGCGGGGGGGCCCGGGGGGAGACCCAGTACTTC
CDR3: CASSVYSGGARGETQYF

V: TRBV4-3
size: -
D: -
J: TRBJ2-4
length: 15
DNA: TGCGCCAGCAGCCAAGTTATCCGCCAGAAAAACATTCAGTACTTC
CDR3: CASSQVIRQKNIQYF

V: TRBV10-3
size: -
D: -
J: TRBJ1-2
length: 15
DNA: TGTGCCAGCACCAGAGCAGGCGGCAGAGGGTATGGCTACACCTTC
CDR3: CASTRAGGRGYGYTF

V: TRBV7-9
size: -
D: TRBD1
J: TRBJ2-3
length: 15
DNA: TGTGCCAGCAACCCCGGGACAGGGGGAGGAGATACGCAGTATTTT
CDR3: CASNPGTGGGDTQYF

V: TRBV28
size: few
D: -
J: TRBJ1-5
length: 14
DNA: TGTGCCAGCGAGAGGTTGCGGAGGAATCAGCCCCAGCATTTT
CDR3: CASERLRRNQPQHF

V: TRBV19
size: -
D: TRBD1
J: TRBJ1-6
length: 13
DNA: TGTGCTTCTTCCGGACAGGGATACTCACCCCTCCACTTT
CDR3: CASSGQGYSPLHF

V: TRBV18
size: once
D: TRBD2
J: TRBJ2-3
length: 16
DNA: TGTGCCAGCTCACCCCTCGGGACTAGCGGAACAGATACGCAGTATTTT
CDR3: CASSPLGTSGTDTQYF

V: TRBV25-1
size: -
D: -
J: TRBJ2-7
length: 11
DNA: TGTGCCAGCAGTGCCAGGGGCGAGCAGTACTTC
CDR3: CASSARGEQYF

V: TRBV19
size: -
D: -
J: TRBJ2-5
length: 11
DNA: TGTGCCAGTACCTACGGGGAGACCCAGTACTTC
CDR3: CASTYGETQYF

V: TRBV9
size: -
D: -
J: TRBJ1-4
length: 14
DNA: TGTGCCAGCAGCGTCCGGGAAAGGGTGGGAAAACTGTTTTTT
CDR3: CASSVRERVGKLFF

V: TRBV7-9
size: -
D: -
J: TRBJ1-6
length: 13
DNA: TGTGCCAGCAGCCCACGACAGGATTCACCCCTCCACTTT
CDR3: CASSPRQDSPLHF

V: TRBV9
size: -
D: -
J: TRBJ1-1
length: 16
DNA: TGTGCCAGCAGCGTGAGTTTAGACAGCATGAACACTGAAGCTTTCTTT
CDR3: CASSVSLDSMNTEAFF

V: TRBV2
size: few
D: -
J: TRBJ2-5
length: 15
DNA: TGTGCCAGCAGTGAATTCAGGAGGGTCCAAGAGACCCAGTACTTC
CDR3: CASSEFRRVQETQYF

V: TRBV4-3
size: -
D: TRBD2
J: TRBJ2-3
length: 17
DNA: TGCGCCAGCAGCCAAGATCGTCTAGCGGGGGGGGCAGATACGCAGTATTTT
CDR3: CASSQDRLAGGADTQYF

V: TRBV7-7
size: -
D: -
J: TRBJ1-6
length: 13
DNA: TGTGCTAGCAGCTTAAACAGGTTCTCACCCCTCCACTTT
CDR3: CASSLNRFSPLHF

V: TRBV9
size: -
D: TRBD1
J: TRBJ2-7
length: 14
DNA: TGTGCCAGCAGCCCCGGGACAGATGTAGACGAGCAGTACTTC
CDR3: CASSPGTDVDEQYF

V: TRBV27
size: -
D: TRBD2
J: TRBJ2-1
length: 22
DNA: TGTGCCAGCAGTTTATCAGGTTGGGACCGGACTAGCGGGGCGTCATCCTACAATGAGCAGTTCTTC
CDR3: CASSLSGWDRTSGASSYNEQFF